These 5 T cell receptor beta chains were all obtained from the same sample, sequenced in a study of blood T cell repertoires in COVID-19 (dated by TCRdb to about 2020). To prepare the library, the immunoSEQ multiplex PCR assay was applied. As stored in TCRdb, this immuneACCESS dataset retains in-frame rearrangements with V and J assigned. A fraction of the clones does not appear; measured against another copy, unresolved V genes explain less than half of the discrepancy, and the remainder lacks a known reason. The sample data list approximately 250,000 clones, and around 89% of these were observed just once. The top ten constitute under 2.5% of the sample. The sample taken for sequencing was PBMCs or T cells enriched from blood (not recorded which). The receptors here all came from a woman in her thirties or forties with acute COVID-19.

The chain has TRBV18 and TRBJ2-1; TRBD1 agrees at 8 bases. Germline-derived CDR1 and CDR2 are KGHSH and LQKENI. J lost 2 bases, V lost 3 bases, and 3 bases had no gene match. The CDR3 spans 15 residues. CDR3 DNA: TGTGCCAGCTCACCGACGACAGGGGCCTACAATGAGCAGTTCTTC. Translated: CASSPTTGAYNEQFF.

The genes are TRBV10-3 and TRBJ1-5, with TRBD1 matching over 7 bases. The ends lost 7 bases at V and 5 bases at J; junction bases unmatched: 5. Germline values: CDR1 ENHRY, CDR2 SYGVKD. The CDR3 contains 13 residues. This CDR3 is CAIKQGVDQPQHF. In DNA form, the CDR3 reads TGTGCCATCAAGCAGGGGGTGGATCAGCCCCAGCATTTT.

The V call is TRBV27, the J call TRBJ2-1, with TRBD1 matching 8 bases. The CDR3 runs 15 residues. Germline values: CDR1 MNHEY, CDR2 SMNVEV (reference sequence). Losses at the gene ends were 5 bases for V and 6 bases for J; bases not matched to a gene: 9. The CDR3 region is CASSPLQGGGNEQFF. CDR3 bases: TGTGCCAGCAGTCCCTTACAGGGGGGAGGCAATGAGCAGTTCTTC.

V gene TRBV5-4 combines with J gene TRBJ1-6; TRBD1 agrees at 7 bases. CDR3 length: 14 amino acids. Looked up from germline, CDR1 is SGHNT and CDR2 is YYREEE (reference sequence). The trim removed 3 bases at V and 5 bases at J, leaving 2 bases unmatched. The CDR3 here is CASSYGTDNSPLHF. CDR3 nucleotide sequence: TGTGCCAGCAGCTACGGGACAGATAATTCACCCCTCCACTTT.

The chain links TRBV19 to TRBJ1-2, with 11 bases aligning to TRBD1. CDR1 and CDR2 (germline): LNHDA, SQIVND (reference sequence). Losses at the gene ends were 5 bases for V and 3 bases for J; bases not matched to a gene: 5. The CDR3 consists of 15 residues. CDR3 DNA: TGTGCCAGTAGTGGGCGGACAGGGGGCGACTATGGCTACACCTTC. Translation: CASSGRTGGDYGYTF.